Sample share makes the clone carrying this T cell receptor beta chain medium-sized. This entry comes from a study of metastatic and nonmetastatic thyroid tumors. There were no patients who had received any treatment before thyroid surgery. TCRdb reanalyzed the PCR reads via MiXCR. The sample has roughly 12,000 clones; about 32% are singletons. CDR1 and CDR2 (germline): DFQATT, SNEGSKA (reference sequence). V gave up 6 bases and J gave up 4 bases, with 16 bases separating them. The CDR3 is 14 amino acids. The sequence derives from a male donor with papillary thyroid cancer or a benign thyroid nodule (not recorded which). Some clones in this sample may be carry-over from other donors' samples. Sequences were obtained from tumor tissue. The genes are TRBV20-1 and TRBJ2-1; TRBD1 or TRBD2 may be the D gene (5 bases each). CDR3 coding DNA: TGCAGTGCGAGGGACCGGATACATTACAATGAGCAGTTCTTC. This sequence encodes CSARDRIHYNEQFF.